This TCR beta chain appears in the sequencing data of a study of lung T cells in sarcoidosis with Löfgren's syndrome. Across the whole study: Löfgren's syndrome patients were the main repertoire analysis focus. Study-wide findings and caveats: Paired TRAV12-1/TRBV2 TCRs showed CDR3 homology and preferential pairing. Multiple Löfgren's syndrome patients reportedly shared TRAV12-1 and TRBV2 CDR3 motifs, suggesting public CD4+ TCRs. The most expanded V genes in Löfgren's patients were reportedly TRAV12-1 and TRBV2.

TCRdb itself ran the reads through MiXCR, one entry per CDR3 protein. There are some 21,000 distinct CDR3 sequences in the sample; around 20% occur only once, and around 0.77% lies in the top ten. Germline V gene lookup returns CDR1 MNHEY and CDR2 SMNVEV (reference sequence). Trimming took 5 bases from V and 5 from J; bases not matched to a gene: 7. The CDR3 consists of 14 residues. This clonotype was counted at least ten times. The antigen remains unidentified. The sequencing sample was made of CD4+ T cells from bronchoalveolar lavage. This TCR derives from a human donor with sarcoidosis (Löfgren's syndrome or another form), or a control subject (not recorded which). The chain links TRBV27 to TRBJ1-1; 8 bases align to TRBD1. The CDR3 reads CASSITGGGTEAFF. CDR3 DNA: TGTGCCAGCAGTATCACAGGGGGGGGGACTGAAGCTTTCTTT.